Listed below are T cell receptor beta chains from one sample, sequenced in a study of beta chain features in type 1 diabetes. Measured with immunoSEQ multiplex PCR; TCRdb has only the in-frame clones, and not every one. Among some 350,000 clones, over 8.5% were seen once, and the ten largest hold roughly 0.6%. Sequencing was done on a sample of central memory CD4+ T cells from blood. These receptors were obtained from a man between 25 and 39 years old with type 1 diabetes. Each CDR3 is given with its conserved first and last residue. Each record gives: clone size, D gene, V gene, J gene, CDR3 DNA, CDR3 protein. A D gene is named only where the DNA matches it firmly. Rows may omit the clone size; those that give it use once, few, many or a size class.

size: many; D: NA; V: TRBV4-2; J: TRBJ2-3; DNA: TGTGCCAGCAGCCAAGAGGGCTCCCGAGATACGCAGTATTTT; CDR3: CASSQEGSRDTQYF
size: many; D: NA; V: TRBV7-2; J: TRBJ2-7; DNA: TGTGCCAGCAGCTTAGGCGGGACATACTACGAGCAGTACTTC; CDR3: CASSLGGTYYEQYF
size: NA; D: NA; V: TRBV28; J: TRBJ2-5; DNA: TGTGCCAGCAGTTTACCGGGCAGAAAAGAGACCCAGTACTTC; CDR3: CASSLPGRKETQYF
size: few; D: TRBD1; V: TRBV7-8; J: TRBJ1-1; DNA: TGTGCCAGCAGCTCTTTCCCGGGACAGGGCACTGAAGCTTTCTTT; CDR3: CASSSFPGQGTEAFF
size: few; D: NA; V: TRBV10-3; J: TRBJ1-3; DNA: TGTGCCATCAGCCCGGAGTCTGGAAACACCATATATTTT; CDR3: CAISPESGNTIYF
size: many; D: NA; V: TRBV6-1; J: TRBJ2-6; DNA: TGTGCCAGCAGGACACAAGCTGGGGCCAACGTCCTGACTTTC; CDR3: CASRTQAGANVLTF
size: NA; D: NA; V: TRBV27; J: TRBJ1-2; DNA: TGTGCCAGCAGTTCTATGGACATCGCGGCCTATGGCTACACCTTC; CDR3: CASSSMDIAAYGYTF
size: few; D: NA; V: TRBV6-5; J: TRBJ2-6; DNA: TGTGCCAGCAGTTTAACGGGCTCTGGGGCCAACGTCCTGACTTTC; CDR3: CASSLTGSGANVLTF
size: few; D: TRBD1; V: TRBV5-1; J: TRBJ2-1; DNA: TGCGCCAGCAGCCCGGGGACAGGGAAGAGTGGGTACAATGAGCAGTTCTTC; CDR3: CASSPGTGKSGYNEQFF
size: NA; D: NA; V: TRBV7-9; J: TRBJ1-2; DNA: TGTGCCAGCAGCCGGATTCAAGGGCTCGCCCGGGGGAACTATGGCTACACCTTC; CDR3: CASSRIQGLARGNYGYTF
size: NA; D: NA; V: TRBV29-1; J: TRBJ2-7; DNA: TGCAGCGTTGTAAGGCTGGGGGAGCAGTACTTC; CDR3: CSVVRLGEQYF
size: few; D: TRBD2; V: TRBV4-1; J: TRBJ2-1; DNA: TGTGCCAGCAGCCTCGGACTAGCGGGAGGCAATGAGCAGTTCTTC; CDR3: CASSLGLAGGNEQFF
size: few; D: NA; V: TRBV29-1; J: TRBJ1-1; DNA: TGCAGCGTTCGCCCACAGGGGAACACTGAAGCTTTCTTT; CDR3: CSVRPQGNTEAFF
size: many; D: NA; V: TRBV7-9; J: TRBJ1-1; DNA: TGTGCCAGTTCCCCCGCGGCACCTAACACTGAAGCTTTCTTT; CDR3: CASSPAAPNTEAFF
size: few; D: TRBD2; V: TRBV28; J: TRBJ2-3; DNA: TGTGCCAGCAGTCAGCCGGGACTAGCGAAAGATACGCAGTATTTT; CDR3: CASSQPGLAKDTQYF
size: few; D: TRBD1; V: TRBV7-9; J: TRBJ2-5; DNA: TGTGCCAGCAGCGAAATGGGACAGGGAGAGACCCAGTACTTC; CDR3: CASSEMGQGETQYF
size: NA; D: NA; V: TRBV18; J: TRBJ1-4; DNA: TGTGCCAGCTCACCACCCAACGAGAGTGAACTGTTTTTT; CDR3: CASSPPNESELFF
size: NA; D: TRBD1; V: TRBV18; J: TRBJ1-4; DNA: TGTGCCAGCTCACCCAGGACAGGGACTAATGAAAAACTGTTTTTT; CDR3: CASSPRTGTNEKLFF